The 26 T cell receptor beta chains below were found in one sample sequenced in a study of sequential checkpoint blockade in melanoma. Method: immunoSEQ multiplex PCR; TCRdb's copy keeps in-frame clones and lacks some. The data hold fewer than 9,500 clones, with roughly 23% observed a single time. The treatment was: randomized to nivolumab then ipilimumab (arm A) or the reverse (arm B). Specimen: tumor tissue (inferred from file names), collected from a patient given nivolumab and ipilimumab in sequence. These receptors were obtained from a human donor with melanoma.

This chain joins TRBV11-3 and TRBJ1-1; maybe TRBD1 (5 bases). Germline lookup yields CDR1 SGHNT and CDR2 YENEEA. The CDR3 runs to 16 residues. Trimming left V 2 bases short and J 0 bases short, with 13 bases between. The CDR3 DNA reads TGTGCCAGCAGCTTAATCAGGGCAGAACTGAACACTGAAGCTTTCTTT. This encodes CASSLIRAELNTEAFF.

This clone showed up just a few times. This chain uses TRBV6-8 with TRBJ2-3; the D is unclear. CDR3 length equals 13 residues. In germline, CDR1 is MNHGY, CDR2 SAAAGT. V was cut by 3 bases and J by 0 bases, with 4 bases left in between. The CDR3 bases are TGTGCCAGCAGTTATATGAGCACAGATACGCAGTATTTT. Translation: CASSYMSTDTQYF.

The chain carries TRBV25-1 and TRBJ1-6; D is possibly TRBD1 (6 bases). Germline CDR1 is MGHDK and CDR2 is SYGVNS. The CDR3 runs 14 residues. V shed 2 bases and J shed 10 bases, with 12 bases lying between them. The CDR3 DNA is TGTGCCAGCAGTGAACCTGGACAGAACTCACCCCTCCACTTT. It is translated as CASSEPGQNSPLHF.

This clone was counted a few times. The CDR3 coding sequence is TGTGCCAGCAGTCCACAGGGGGTAAGACAGCCCCAGCATTTT. Translating gives CASSPQGVRQPQHF. The V gene is TRBV28, the J gene TRBJ1-5; 8 bases are a match to TRBD1. V shed 5 bases, J shed 7 bases, and the junction held 7 bases outside the gene matches. The CDR3 has 14 residues. CDR1 MDHEN and CDR2 SYDVKM come from the germline V gene.

The chain uses TRBV11-3 and TRBJ1-1; D is unresolved. Germline V lookup: CDR1 SGHNT, CDR2 YENEEA. V was clipped by 1 base and J by 4 bases, with 13 bases between them. The CDR3 is made up of 15 amino acids. This CDR3 is CASSLGGILPTEAFF. CDR3 nucleotides: TGTGCCAGCAGCTTAGGAGGGATTCTCCCCACTGAAGCTTTCTTT. The entire variable domain, with the rest obtained from reference TRBV11-3 and TRBJ1-1, is as follows: EAGVVQSPRYKIIEKKQPVAFWCNPISGHNTLYWYLQNLGQGPELLIRYENEEAVDDSQLPKDRFSAERLKGVDSTLKIQPAELGDSAVYLCASSLGGILPTEAFFGQGTRLTVV.

This clone was seen a few times. V gene TRBV4-1 combines with J gene TRBJ2-3, with TRBD2 matching 7 bases. V lost 0 bases, J lost 2 bases, and 8 bases stayed unmatched. This CDR3 is 17 amino acids long. From germline, CDR1 is MGHRA and CDR2 YSYEKL. In DNA form, the CDR3 reads TGCGCCAGCAGCCAAGAGGGGGGGACGGGAAACACAGATACGCAGTATTTT. It codes for CASSQEGGTGNTDTQYF.

A few counts support this clone. The V and J genes are TRBV7-7 and TRBJ2-7; the match to TRBD1 covers 8 bases. This CDR3 region has 15 residues. CDR1 is SSHAT and CDR2 is FNYEAQ in the germline V gene (reference sequence). Trimming cost V 5 bases and J 3 bases; bases outside gene matches: 9. Here the CDR3 reads CASSAGQGPFYEQYV. CDR3 in DNA: TGTGCCAGCAGCGCTGGACAGGGACCCTTCTACGAGCAGTACGTC.

This clone rates as medium-sized. The chain uses TRBV11-3 and TRBJ2-5, with 12 bases fitting TRBD2. CDR1 and CDR2 (germline): SGHNT, YENEEA. V trimming: 3 bases; J trimming: 2 bases; junction bases outside the gene matches: 4. CDR3 length: 16 residues. The CDR3 is CASSLDLAGGQETQYF. CDR3 in DNA: TGTGCCAGCAGCTTGGACCTAGCGGGGGGGCAAGAGACCCAGTACTTC. The complete variable domain, with remaining parts taken from reference TRBV11-3 and TRBJ2-5, reads EAGVVQSPRYKIIEKKQPVAFWCNPISGHNTLYWYLQNLGQGPELLIRYENEEAVDDSQLPKDRFSAERLKGVDSTLKIQPAELGDSAVYLCASSLDLAGGQETQYFGPGTRLLVL.

V is TRBV5-1 and J is TRBJ2-2; tentative D call: TRBD1 (6 bases). V was cut by 0 bases and J by 5 bases, with 11 bases left in between. The CDR3 has 15 residues. Germline CDR1 reads SGHRS; CDR2 reads YFSETQ. CDR3 amino acids: CASSLVLGATGELFF. The CDR3 region has the DNA TGCGCCAGCAGCTTGGTCCTGGGGGCGACCGGGGAGCTGTTTTTT.

The table lists this clone with a few counts. The CDR3 here is CASRTIPSGRQTYEQYF. The CDR3 DNA reads TGTGCCAGCAGAACCATCCCTAGCGGGCGCCAGACCTACGAGCAGTACTTC. The chain recombines TRBV11-1 with TRBJ2-7, with 8 positions matching TRBD2. The CDR3 is 17 amino acids. Trimming at V came to 6 bases and at J to 2 bases, leaving 15 bases not matched to a gene. The germline CDR1 and CDR2 sequences are SGHAT and FQDESV (reference sequence).

The chain combines TRBV6-8 with TRBJ2-1, with 12 bases aligning to TRBD2. J was trimmed by 3 bases and V by 10 bases; bases with no gene match: 4. The CDR3 is made up of 14 amino acids. Per the germline V gene, CDR1 is MNHGY and CDR2 is SAAAGT. CDR3 nucleotides: TGTGCCATCAGGACTAGCGGGAACTACAATGAGCAGTTCTTC. The encoded protein is CAIRTSGNYNEQFF.

The chain combines TRBV11-3 with TRBJ1-4, with D perhaps matching TRBD1 (5 bases). Germline-derived CDR1 and CDR2 are SGHNT and YENEEA. This CDR3 has 18 residues. Trimming stripped 4 bases from V and 8 bases from J, with 26 bases between. CDR3 region: CASSSTLPARIGQEKLFF. The CDR3 DNA reads TGTGCCAGCAGCTCTACGCTCCCTGCCCGAATAGGACAAGAAAAACTGTTTTTT.

This clone was recorded many times. The chain carries TRBV6-8 and TRBJ2-7; 10 bases agree with TRBD1. From germline, CDR1 is MNHGY and CDR2 SAAAGT. J gave up 7 bases and V 6 bases, and 12 bases lay outside the gene matches. The CDR3 consists of 15 residues. The CDR3 nucleotides read TGTGCCAGCAGCTTTACCGGGACAGGGGCGGGGGAGCAGTACTTC. Translation gives CASSFTGTGAGEQYF.

The chain uses TRBV23-1 and TRBJ2-5; 10 bases line up with TRBD1. TRBV23-1 is filed as an ORF, its function uncertain. The CDR3 runs 18 residues. J lost 6 bases, V lost 1 base, and 14 bases had no gene match. CDR3 loop: CASSQYRPTGGAGKTQYF. CDR3 coding DNA: TGCGCCAGCAGTCAATACCGACCGACAGGGGGCGCGGGGAAGACCCAGTACTTC.

This sequence joins TRBV18 and TRBJ1-4; TRBD1 matches at 7 bases. The germline CDR1 and CDR2 sequences are KGHSH and LQKENI. The CDR3 totals 16 residues. With V trimmed by 2 bases and J by 5 bases, 8 bases remained unmatched. For the CDR3, the DNA is TGTGCCAGCTCACCATGGAGTGAGGGGGCGAATGAAAAACTGTTTTTT. Translation: CASSPWSEGANEKLFF.

The rearrangement links TRBV6-7 to TRBJ1-3, with D tentatively TRBD1 (6 bases). TRBV6-7 has ORF status, its function being uncertain. V was pared by 5 bases and J by 1 base, with 21 bases between. The CDR3 spans 18 residues. For the CDR3, the DNA is TGTGCCAGCAGTGAATATAGACCGGACAGCTATTCTGGAAACACCATATATTTT. Protein: CASSEYRPDSYSGNTIYF.

This clone was counted at least ten times. The chain joins TRBV11-3 to TRBJ1-1; 9 nucleotides line up with TRBD1. The CDR3 loop spans 14 amino acids. The J segment lost 4 bases and the V segment lost 4 bases, leaving 4 bases of the junction unmatched. Germline V CDR1 and CDR2: SGHNT, YENEEA. The CDR3 coding sequence is TGTGCCAGCAGCTCCGGGACAGGGAGCACTGAAGCTTTCTTT. Its protein is CASSSGTGSTEAFF.

V is TRBV5-1 and J is TRBJ2-1, with 11 bases aligning to TRBD1. The CDR3 spans 16 residues. V lost 4 bases to trimming and J lost 3 bases; unmatched junction nucleotides: 6. The V gene's germline CDR1 is SGHRS and CDR2 YFSETQ. This CDR3 reads CASSQSGTGGYNEQFF. CDR3 bases: TGCGCCAGCAGCCAATCCGGGACAGGGGGCTACAATGAGCAGTTCTTC.

By share, this clone counts as medium-sized (0.01 to 0.1%). J is TRBJ1-1 and V is TRBV11-3; D uncertain. V was pared by 3 bases and J by 2 bases, with 10 bases between. The CDR3 is made up of 14 amino acids. The germline CDR1 and CDR2 sequences are SGHNT and YENEEA. CDR3: CASSFAGVNTEAFF. The CDR3 DNA reads as TGTGCCAGCAGCTTTGCAGGCGTAAACACTGAAGCTTTCTTT.

This rearrangement joins TRBV5-1 to TRBJ2-5; possibly TRBD1 for D (5 bases). The ends were cut back, 0 bases at V and 4 bases at J, with 13 bases in the middle. The germline gives CDR1 SGHRS, CDR2 YFSETQ. This CDR3 comprises 15 residues. CDR3 nucleotide sequence: TGCGCCAGCAGCTTGGCAGGGTGGCAATCAGAGACCCAGTACTTC. Translation gives CASSLAGWQSETQYF.

This clone was picked up a small number of times. The V call is TRBV10-2, the J call TRBJ1-2, with D unclear. Trimming took 6 bases from V and 3 from J, leaving 11 bases between them. Germline CDR1 is WSHSY and CDR2 is SAAADI. The CDR3 contains 13 residues. DNA for the CDR3: TGCGCCAGCAGCCTAGGGTGGGACTATGGCTACACCTTC. Translated: CASSLGWDYGYTF.

This clone was detected once. The chain links TRBV10-2 to TRBJ1-3; D gene ambiguous. Deletions cut 0 bases from V and 4 bases from J, with 10 bases between. The CDR3 totals 15 residues. CDR1 is WSHSY, CDR2 SAAADI, per germline. CDR3 bases: TGCGCCAGCAGTGAGTCACGAGGGAGAGGAAACACCATATATTTT. Protein sequence: CASSESRGRGNTIYF.

This clone has at least ten counts. The chain couples TRBV11-3 to TRBJ2-5; the D gene is possibly TRBD2 (6 bases). This CDR3 contains 15 residues. V was shortened by 0 bases and J by 2 bases, with 10 bases between the two germline ends. Germline CDR1 reads SGHNT; CDR2 reads YENEEA. The CDR3 sequence is CASSLEGGTQETQYF. CDR3 nucleotide sequence: TGTGCCAGCAGCTTAGAAGGTGGGACTCAAGAGACCCAGTACTTC.

This clone was counted many times. The J gene is TRBJ2-3, the V gene TRBV11-3; 8 bases match TRBD1. This CDR3 region has 15 residues. The germline V gene encodes CDR1 SGHNT and CDR2 YENEEA. J gave up 0 bases and V 4 bases, and 3 bases lay outside the gene matches. This CDR3 reads CASSSTGASTDTQYF. CDR3 sequence (DNA): TGTGCCAGCAGCTCGACAGGGGCGAGCACAGATACGCAGTATTTT.

This clone was detected only a few times. The J gene is TRBJ1-5, the V gene TRBV28; 8 bases are a match to TRBD1. Germline loops: CDR1 MDHEN, CDR2 SYDVKM. Trimming took 7 bases from V and 8 from J; bases not matched to a gene: 13. This CDR3 comprises 15 residues. The CDR3 DNA follows: TGTGCCAGCATTTCTGGACAGGGCACCTTTAAGCCCCAGCATTTT. Its translation: CASISGQGTFKPQHF.

This chain uses TRBV14 with TRBJ1-1, with 9 nucleotides matching TRBD1. Looked up from germline, CDR1 is SGHDN and CDR2 is FVKESK. J lost 7 bases, V lost 4 bases, and 4 bases had no gene match. The CDR3 is 13 amino acids. The CDR3 DNA follows: TGTGCCAGCAGCCGGGACAGGGCTTTTGAAGCTTTCTTT. Protein: CASSRDRAFEAFF.